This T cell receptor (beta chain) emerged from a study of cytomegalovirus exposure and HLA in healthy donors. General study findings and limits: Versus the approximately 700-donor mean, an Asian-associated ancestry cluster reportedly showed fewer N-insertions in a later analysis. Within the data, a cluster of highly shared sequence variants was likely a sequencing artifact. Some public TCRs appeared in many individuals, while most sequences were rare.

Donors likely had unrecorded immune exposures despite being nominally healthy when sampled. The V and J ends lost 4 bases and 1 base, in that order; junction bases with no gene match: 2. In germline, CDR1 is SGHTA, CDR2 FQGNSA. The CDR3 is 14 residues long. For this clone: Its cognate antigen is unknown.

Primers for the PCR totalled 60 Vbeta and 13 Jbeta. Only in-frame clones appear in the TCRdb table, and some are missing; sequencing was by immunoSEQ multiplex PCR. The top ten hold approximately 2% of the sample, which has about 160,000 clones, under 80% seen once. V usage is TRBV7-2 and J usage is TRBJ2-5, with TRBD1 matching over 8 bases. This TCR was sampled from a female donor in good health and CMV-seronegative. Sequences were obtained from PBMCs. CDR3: CASSYQGAQETQYF. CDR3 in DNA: TGTGCCAGCAGCTACCAGGGGGCCCAAGAGACCCAGTACTTC.